This T cell receptor (beta chain) came from a study of somatic mutations in cytotoxic T cells in rheumatoid arthritis. Study findings and constraints: Healthy controls did not share the age-linked increase in CD8+ clonality seen in rheumatoid arthritis patients.

Trimming cost V 5 bases and J 2 bases, with 13 bases left between them. This CDR3 is 15 amino acids long. CDR1 and CDR2 from the germline V gene are MNHEY and SVGAGI. Comments on this clone: Its antigen remains unknown.

As originally analysed: Matching published virus-specific TCRB sequences was rare for patient CD8+ clones that were larger than 1%. The table came from immunoSEQ multiplex PCR; TCRdb's copy has only in-frame clones and leaves some out. D and trimming were read from the DNA, whereas the V and J calls and clone size are those reported in that table. The sample includes approximately 11,000 clones, approximately 82% seen only once; the top ten take about 8.1%. This clonotype originated in a woman aged 55 to 70 with rheumatoid arthritis. The sequencing sample was made of CD8+ T cells sorted from blood. V and J are TRBV6-5 and TRBJ2-1, with a possible D match to TRBD2 (6 bases). CDR3 region: CASSLTGDAYNEQFF. The CDR3 nucleotides are TGTGCCAGCAGTCTAACGGGGGACGCCTACAATGAGCAGTTCTTC.